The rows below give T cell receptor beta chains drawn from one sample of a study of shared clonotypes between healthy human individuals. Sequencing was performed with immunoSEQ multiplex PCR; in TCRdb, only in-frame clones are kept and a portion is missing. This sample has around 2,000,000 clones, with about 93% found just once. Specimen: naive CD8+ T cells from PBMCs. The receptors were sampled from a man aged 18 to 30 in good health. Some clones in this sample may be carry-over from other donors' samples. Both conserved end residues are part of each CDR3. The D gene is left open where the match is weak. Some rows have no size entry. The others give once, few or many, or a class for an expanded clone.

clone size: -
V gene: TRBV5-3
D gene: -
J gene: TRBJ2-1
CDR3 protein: CARSFHLVPYTDEQFF
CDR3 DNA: TGTGCCAGAAGCTTCCACCTAGTCCCCTACACGGATGAGCAGTTCTTC

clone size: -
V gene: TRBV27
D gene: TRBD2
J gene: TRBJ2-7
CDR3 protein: CASSWGGSYYEQYF
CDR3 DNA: TGTGCCAGCAGTTGGGGGGGTTCTTACTACGAGCAGTACTTC

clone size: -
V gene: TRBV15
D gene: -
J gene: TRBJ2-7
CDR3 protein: CATSRGGASYEQYF
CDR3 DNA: TGTGCCACCAGCAGAGGCGGGGCGTCTTACGAGCAGTACTTC

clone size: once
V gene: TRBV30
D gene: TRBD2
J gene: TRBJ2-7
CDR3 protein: CAWSVFRMTGTSGQISDEQYF
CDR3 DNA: TGTGCCTGGAGTGTGTTCAGGATGACCGGGACTAGCGGGCAAATAAGCGACGAGCAGTACTTC

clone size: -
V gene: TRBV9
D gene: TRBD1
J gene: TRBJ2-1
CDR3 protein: CASSVGSGGNEQFF
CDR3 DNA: TGTGCCAGCAGCGTAGGGTCAGGGGGCAATGAGCAGTTCTTC

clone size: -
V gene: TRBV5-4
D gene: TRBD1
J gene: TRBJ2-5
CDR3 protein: CASSHGTGGQETQYF
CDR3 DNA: TGTGCCAGCAGCCATGGGACAGGGGGCCAAGAGACCCAGTACTTC

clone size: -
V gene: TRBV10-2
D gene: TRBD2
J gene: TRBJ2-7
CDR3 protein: CASSGLAGANEQYF
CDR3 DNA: TGCGCCAGCAGTGGACTAGCGGGTGCGAACGAGCAGTACTTC

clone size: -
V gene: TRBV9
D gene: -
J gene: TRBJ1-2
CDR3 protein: CASSGDGQYYGYTF
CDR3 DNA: TGTGCCAGCAGCGGAGACGGTCAATACTATGGCTACACCTTC

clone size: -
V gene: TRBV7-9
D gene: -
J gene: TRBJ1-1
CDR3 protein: CASLGQEPRGQGWSSEAFF
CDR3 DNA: TGTGCCAGCTTAGGGCAAGAACCACGGGGGCAGGGCTGGTCTTCTGAAGCTTTCTTT

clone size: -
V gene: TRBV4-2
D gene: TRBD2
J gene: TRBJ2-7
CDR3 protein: CASSQRGRGTSSVDSSYEQYF
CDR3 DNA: TGTGCCAGCAGCCAGAGGGGCCGGGGGACTAGTTCCGTGGATAGCTCCTACGAGCAGTACTTC